This T cell receptor beta chain was found in a study of cytomegalovirus exposure and HLA in healthy donors. Germline assignment: CDR1 LNHDA and CDR2 SQIVND (reference sequence). The CDR3 extends over 15 amino acids. V was pared by 5 bases and J by 6 bases, with 8 bases of the junction left unmatched. Produced via immunoSEQ multiplex PCR; TCRdb's table is partial and in-frame only. The sample includes 170,000 or so clones, roughly 85% of them seen just once. V usage is TRBV19 and J usage is TRBJ2-2; 8 nucleotides match TRBD1. This receptor was taken from a man aged 18 to 35 in good health and CMV-seropositive. The specimen sequenced was PBMCs. The CDR3, as DNA: TGTGCCAGTAGTGCAGGGGGCGTGATCGCCGGGGAGCTGTTTTTT. Translated, it gives CASSAGGVIAGELFF.